This T cell receptor beta chain was identified during a study of tumor-infiltrating lymphocytes in primary liver carcinoma. Study overall: Patients were men and women aged 30 to 69 years.

A primer matching the constant region was used to make TCR beta cDNA from 500 ng of total RNA. What produced the TCR beta libraries was three nested multiplex PCR rounds using slightly modified ARM-PCR. TRBV1-TRBV30 forward and Cbeta reverse primers drove the first two roughly 10-cycle rounds. TCRdb ran MiXCR on the multiplex PCR reads and lists one entry per CDR3 protein. Here the sample spans about 30,000 distinct CDR3 sequences, around 66% being singletons. The CDR3 extends over 15 amino acids. Looked up from germline, CDR1 is SGHNT and CDR2 is YYREEE (reference sequence). With respect to this clonotype: A read error may account for a junction end that differs from germline.

Both RNA and DNA were isolated together from about 19-30 mg of bulk tissue that had not been sorted. Every one of the tumor samples had a viable tumor cell content above 75%. Sequences were obtained from liver tumor tissue from sampling region 3. Stated subset: tumor region T3, left-lateral pole. The origin of this receptor is a woman under 40 with primary liver carcinoma and hepatitis B virus infection. The J gene is TRBJ2-5, the V gene TRBV5-4; the match to TRBD2 covers 8 bases. For the CDR3, the DNA is TGTACCAGCAGCTTGGGGACTAGTGGACAAGGGACCCAGTACTTC. Translation gives CTSSLGTSGQGTQYF.